These 4 T cell receptor beta chains share one sample of origin, sequenced in a study of T cells after yellow fever vaccination. TCRdb fed the 5' RACE reads into MiXCR, producing one record per CDR3 protein. The repertoire holds around 160,000 distinct CDR3 sequences, with around 7.2% as singletons. Here the sequenced sample was CD4+ T cells sorted from PBMCs, taken 5 days after the first yellow fever vaccination. The origin of the receptors is a young man who received the YFV17D yellow fever vaccine.

This clonotype has at least ten counts. The V gene is TRBV6-2 or TRBV6-3, the J gene TRBJ2-3; 9 bases agree with TRBD1. CDR3 length: 17 amino acids. The germline V gene has CDR1 MNHEY and CDR2 SVGEGT. V was pared by 0 bases and J by 3 bases, with 7 bases of the junction left unmatched. The CDR3 DNA reads TGTGCCAGCAGTTACTCCTCGGGGACAGGGCTTACAGATACGCAGTATTTT. This translates into CASSYSSGTGLTDTQYF.

The chain joins TRBV5-1 to TRBJ2-7, with TRBD1 identical over 9 bases. Trimming cost V 0 bases and J 4 bases; bases outside gene matches: 5. The CDR3 sequence is 15 residues long. Germline V gene sequence: CDR1 SGHRS, CDR2 YFSETQ. CDR3 region: CASSLGQGGSYEQYV. The CDR3 DNA sequence: TGCGCCAGCAGCTTGGGACAGGGGGGGTCTTACGAGCAGTACGTC.

This clonotype has at least ten counts. V usage is TRBV7-2 and J usage is TRBJ2-3; D gene ambiguous. The V end lost 5 bases, the J end lost 3 bases, and 6 bases lay between the germline ends. The CDR3 covers 12 residues. In germline, CDR1 is SGHTA, CDR2 FQGNSA. The CDR3 is CASSPRTDTQYF. The DNA of the CDR3 is TGTGCCAGCAGCCCGAGGACAGATACGCAGTATTTT.

This clonotype was detected only a few times. V usage is TRBV5-4 and J usage is TRBJ2-5; 13 positions match TRBD2. Germline-derived CDR1 and CDR2 are SGHNT and YYREEE (reference sequence). Trimming removed 4 bases from V and 2 bases from J; junction bases left unmatched: 5. This CDR3 contains 16 residues. The CDR3 spells CASSPGLAGVQETQYF. As DNA, the CDR3 is TGTGCCAGCAGCCCCGGACTAGCGGGGGTACAAGAGACCCAGTACTTC.